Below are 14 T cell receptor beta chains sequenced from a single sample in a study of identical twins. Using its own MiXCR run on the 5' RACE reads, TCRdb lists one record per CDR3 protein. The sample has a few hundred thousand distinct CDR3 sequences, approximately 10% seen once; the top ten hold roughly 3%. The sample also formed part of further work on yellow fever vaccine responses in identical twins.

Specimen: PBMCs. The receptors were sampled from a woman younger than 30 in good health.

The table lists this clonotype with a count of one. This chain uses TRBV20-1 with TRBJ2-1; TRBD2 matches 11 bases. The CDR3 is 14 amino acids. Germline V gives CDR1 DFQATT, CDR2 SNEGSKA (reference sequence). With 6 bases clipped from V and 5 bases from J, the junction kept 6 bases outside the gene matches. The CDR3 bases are TGCAGTGCGCCGGGACTAGCGGACCACAATGAGCAGTTCTTC. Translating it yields CSAPGLADHNEQFF.

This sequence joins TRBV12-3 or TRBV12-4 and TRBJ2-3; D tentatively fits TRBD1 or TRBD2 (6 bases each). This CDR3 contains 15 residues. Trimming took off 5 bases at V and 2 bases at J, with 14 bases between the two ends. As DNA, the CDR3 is TGTGCCAGCAGTACGGAGGGGGGCCTCACAGATACGCAGTATTTT. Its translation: CASSTEGGLTDTQYF.

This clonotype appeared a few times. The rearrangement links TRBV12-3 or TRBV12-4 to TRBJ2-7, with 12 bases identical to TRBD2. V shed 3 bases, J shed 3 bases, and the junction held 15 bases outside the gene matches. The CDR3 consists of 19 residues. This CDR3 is CASSFMRLAGAEGNYEQYF. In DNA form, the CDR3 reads TGTGCCAGCAGTTTTATGAGACTAGCGGGAGCGGAGGGAAACTACGAGCAGTACTTC.

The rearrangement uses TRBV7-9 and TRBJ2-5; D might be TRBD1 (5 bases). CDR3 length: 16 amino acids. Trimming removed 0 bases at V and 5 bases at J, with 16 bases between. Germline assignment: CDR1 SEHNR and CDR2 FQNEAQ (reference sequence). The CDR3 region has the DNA TGTGCCAGCAGCTTAGCGGGGCCTACCGGTGGGGAGACCCAGTACTTC. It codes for CASSLAGPTGGETQYF.

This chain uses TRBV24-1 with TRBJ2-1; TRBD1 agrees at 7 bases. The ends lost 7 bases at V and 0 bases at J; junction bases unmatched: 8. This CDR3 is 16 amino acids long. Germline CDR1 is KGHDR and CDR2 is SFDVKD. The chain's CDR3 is CATSDHRGNSYNEQFF. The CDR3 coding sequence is TGTGCCACCAGCGACCACAGGGGTAACTCCTACAATGAGCAGTTCTTC.

CDR3 DNA: TGCGCCAGCAGCGCGGGGGCCTACACAGATACGCAGTATTTT. The encoded protein is CASSAGAYTDTQYF. The chain combines TRBV5-1 with TRBJ2-3; possible D gene TRBD2, 7 bases. The germline CDR1 and CDR2 sequences are SGHRS and YFSETQ. This CDR3 has 14 residues. V was trimmed by 4 bases and J by 2 bases, leaving 11 bases between them.

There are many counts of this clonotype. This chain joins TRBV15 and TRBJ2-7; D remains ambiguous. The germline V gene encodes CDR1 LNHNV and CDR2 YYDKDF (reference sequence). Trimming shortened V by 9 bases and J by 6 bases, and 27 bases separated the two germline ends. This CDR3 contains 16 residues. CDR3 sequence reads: CATALQAGPAHSEQYF. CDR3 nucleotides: TGTGCCACAGCATTACAAGCAGGACCGGCACATTCCGAGCAGTACTTC.

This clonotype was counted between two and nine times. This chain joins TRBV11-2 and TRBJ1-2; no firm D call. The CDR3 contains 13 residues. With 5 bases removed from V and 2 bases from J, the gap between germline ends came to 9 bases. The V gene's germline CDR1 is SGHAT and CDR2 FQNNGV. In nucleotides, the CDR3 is TGTGCCAGCAGCCTCCAAATAAACTATGGCTACACCTTC. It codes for CASSLQINYGYTF.

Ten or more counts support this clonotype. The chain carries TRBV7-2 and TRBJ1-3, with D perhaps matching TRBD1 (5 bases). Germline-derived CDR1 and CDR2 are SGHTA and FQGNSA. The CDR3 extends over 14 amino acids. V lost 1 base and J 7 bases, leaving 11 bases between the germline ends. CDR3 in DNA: TGTGCCAGCAGCTTAGAAGGGGATCGGAACACCATATATTTT. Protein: CASSLEGDRNTIYF. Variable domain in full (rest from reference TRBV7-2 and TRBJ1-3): GAGVSQSPSNKVTEKGKDVELRCDPISGHTALYWYRQSLGQGLEFLIYFQGNSAPDKSGLPSDRFSAERTGGSVSTLTIQRTQQEDSAVYLCASSLEGDRNTIYFGEGSWLTVV.

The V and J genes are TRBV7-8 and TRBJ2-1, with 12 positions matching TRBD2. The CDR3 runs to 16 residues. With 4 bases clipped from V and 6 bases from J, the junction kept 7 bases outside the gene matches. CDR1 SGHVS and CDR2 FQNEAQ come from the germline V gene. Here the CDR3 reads CASSSSGRASGNEQFF. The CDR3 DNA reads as TGTGCCAGCAGCTCTAGCGGGAGGGCCTCAGGCAATGAGCAGTTCTTC.

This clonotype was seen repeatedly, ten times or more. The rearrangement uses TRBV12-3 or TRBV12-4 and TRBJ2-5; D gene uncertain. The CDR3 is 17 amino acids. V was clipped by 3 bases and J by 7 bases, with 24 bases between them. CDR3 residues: CASSFRAGDGPRGTQYF. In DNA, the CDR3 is TGTGCCAGCAGTTTCCGAGCAGGAGACGGGCCCCGCGGGACCCAGTACTTC.

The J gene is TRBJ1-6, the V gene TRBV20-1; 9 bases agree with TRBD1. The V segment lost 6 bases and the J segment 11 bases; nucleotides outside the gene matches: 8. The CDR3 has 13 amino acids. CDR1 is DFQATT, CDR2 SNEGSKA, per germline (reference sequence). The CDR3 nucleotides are TGCAGTGCCACTGACAGGGGGGAAGCACCCCTCCACTTT. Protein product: CSATDRGEAPLHF.

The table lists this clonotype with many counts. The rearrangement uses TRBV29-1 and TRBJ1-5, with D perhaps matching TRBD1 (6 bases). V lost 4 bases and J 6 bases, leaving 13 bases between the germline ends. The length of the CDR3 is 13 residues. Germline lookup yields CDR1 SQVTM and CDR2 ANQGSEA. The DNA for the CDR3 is TGCAGCGTTGTCGGCAGGGGAGGTCAGCCCCAGCATTTT. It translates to CSVVGRGGQPQHF.

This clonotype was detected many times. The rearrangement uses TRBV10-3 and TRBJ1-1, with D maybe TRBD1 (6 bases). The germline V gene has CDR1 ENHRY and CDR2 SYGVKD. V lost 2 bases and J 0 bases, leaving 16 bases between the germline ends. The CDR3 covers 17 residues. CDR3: CAISEVAGARMNTEAFF. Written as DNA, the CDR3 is TGTGCCATCAGTGAGGTAGCAGGGGCACGGATGAACACTGAAGCTTTCTTT.